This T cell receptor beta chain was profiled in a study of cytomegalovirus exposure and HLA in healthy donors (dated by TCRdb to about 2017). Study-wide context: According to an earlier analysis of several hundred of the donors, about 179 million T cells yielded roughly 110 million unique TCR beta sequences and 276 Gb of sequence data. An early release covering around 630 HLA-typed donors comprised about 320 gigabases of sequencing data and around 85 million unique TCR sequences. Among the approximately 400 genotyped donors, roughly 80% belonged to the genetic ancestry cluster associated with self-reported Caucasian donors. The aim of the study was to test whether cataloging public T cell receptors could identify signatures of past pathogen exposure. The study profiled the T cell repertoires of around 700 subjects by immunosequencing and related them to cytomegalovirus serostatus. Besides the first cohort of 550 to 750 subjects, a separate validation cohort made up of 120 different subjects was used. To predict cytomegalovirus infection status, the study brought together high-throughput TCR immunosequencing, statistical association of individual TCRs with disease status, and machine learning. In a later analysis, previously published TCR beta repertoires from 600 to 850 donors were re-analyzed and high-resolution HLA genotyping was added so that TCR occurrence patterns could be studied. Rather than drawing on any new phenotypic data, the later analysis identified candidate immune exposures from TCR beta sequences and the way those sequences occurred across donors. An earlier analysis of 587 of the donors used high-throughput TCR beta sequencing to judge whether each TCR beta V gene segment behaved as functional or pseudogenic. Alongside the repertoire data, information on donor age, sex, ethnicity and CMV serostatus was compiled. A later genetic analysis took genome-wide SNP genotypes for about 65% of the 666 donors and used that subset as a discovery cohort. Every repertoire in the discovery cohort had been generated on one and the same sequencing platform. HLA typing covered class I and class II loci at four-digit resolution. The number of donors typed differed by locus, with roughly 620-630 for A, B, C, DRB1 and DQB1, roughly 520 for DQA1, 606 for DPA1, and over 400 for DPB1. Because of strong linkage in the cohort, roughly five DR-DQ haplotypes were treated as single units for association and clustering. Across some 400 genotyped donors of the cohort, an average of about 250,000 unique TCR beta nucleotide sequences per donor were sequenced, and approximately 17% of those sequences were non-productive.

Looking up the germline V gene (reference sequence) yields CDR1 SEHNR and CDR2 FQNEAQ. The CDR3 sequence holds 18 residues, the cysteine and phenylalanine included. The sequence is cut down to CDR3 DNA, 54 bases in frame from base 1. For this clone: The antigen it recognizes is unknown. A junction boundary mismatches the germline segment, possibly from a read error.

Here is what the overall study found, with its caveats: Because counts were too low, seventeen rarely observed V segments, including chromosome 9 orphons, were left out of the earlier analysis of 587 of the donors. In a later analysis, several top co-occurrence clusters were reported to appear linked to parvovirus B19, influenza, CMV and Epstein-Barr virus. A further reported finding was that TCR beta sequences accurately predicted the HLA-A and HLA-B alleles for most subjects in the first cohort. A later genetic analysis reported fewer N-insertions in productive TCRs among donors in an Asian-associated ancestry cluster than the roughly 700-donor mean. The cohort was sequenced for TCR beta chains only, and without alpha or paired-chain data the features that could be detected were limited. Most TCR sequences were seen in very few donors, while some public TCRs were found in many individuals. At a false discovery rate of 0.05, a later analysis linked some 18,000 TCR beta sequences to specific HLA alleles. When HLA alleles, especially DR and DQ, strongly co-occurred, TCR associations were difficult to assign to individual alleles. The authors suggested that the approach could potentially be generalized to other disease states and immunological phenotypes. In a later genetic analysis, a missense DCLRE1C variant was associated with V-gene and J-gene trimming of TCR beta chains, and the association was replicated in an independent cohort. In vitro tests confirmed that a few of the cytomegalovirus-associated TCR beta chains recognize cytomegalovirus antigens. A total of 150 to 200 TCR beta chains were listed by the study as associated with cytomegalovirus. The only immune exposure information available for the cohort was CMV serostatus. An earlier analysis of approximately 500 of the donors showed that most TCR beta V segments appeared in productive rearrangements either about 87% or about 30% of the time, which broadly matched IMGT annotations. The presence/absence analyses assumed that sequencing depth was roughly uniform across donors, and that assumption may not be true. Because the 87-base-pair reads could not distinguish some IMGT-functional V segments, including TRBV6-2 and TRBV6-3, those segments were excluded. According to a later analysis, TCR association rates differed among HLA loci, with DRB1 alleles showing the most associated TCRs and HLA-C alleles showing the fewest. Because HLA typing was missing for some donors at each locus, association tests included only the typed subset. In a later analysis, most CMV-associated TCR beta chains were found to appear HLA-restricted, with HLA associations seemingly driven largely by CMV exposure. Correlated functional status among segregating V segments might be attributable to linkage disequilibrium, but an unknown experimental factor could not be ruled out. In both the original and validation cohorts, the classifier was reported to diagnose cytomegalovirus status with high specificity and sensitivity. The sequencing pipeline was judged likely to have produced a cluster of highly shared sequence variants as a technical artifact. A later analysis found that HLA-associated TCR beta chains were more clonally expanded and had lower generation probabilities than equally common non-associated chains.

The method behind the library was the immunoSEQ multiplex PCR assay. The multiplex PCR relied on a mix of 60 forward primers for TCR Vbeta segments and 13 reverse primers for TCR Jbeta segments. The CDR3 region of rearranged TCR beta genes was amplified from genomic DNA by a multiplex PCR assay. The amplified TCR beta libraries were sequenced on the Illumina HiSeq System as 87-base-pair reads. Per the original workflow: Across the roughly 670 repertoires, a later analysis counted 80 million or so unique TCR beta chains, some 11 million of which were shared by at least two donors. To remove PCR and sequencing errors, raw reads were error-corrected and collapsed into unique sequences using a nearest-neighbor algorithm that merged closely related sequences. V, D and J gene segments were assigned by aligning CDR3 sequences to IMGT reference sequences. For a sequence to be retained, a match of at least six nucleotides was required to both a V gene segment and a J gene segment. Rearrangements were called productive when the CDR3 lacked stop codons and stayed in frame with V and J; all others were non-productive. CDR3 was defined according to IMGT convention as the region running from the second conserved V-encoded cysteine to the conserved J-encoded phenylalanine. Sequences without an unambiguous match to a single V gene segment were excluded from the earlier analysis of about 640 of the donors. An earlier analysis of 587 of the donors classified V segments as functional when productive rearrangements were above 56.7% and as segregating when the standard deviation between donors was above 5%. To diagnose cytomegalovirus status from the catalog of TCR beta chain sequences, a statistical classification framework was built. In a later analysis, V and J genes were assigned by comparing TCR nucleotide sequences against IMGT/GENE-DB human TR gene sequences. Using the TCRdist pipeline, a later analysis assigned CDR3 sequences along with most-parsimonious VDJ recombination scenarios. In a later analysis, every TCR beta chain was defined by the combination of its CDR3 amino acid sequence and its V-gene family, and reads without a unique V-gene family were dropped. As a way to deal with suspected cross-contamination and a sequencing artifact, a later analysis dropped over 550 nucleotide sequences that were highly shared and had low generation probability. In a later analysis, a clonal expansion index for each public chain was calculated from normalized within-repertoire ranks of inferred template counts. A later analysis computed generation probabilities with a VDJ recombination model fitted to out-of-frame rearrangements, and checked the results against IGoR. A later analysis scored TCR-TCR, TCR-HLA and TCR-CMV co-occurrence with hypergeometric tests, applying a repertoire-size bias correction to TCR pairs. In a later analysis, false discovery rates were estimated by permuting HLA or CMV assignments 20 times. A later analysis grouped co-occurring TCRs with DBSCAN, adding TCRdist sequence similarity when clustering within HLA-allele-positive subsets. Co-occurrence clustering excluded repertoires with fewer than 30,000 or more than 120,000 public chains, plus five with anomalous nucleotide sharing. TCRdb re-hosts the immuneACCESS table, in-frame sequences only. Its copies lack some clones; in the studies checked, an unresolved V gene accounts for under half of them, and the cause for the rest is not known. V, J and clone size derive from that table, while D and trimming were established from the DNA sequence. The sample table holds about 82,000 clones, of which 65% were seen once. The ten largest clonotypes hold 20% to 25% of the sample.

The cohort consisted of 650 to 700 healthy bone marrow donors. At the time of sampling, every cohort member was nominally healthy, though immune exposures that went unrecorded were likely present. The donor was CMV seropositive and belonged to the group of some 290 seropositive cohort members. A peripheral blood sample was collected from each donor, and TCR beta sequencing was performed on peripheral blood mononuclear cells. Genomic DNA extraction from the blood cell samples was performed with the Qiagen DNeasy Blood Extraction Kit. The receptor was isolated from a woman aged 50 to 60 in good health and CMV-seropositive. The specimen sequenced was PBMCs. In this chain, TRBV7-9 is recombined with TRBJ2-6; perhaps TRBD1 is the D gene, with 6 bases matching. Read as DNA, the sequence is TGTTCCAGCACCACCTGGACAGCGATCTTCTCTGGGGCCAACGTCCTGACTTTC. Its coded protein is CSSTTWTAIFSGANVLTF.